This is a list of T cell receptor beta chains from one sample in a study of T cell responses to AZD1222 COVID-19 vaccine. Profiling relied on immunoSEQ multiplex PCR, and the TCRdb table lists in-frame clones only, not all of them. The sample lists fewer than 120,000 clones, around 93% occurring once. The material was peripheral blood, obtained 28 days after the second AZD1222 dose. These TCRs come from an adult who received the AZD1222 COVID-19 vaccine. The CDR3 runs from the conserved cysteine through the conserved F or W. The D gene is left open where the match is weak. Some rows mark clone size as missing; the rest say once, few, many or name a class of expanded clone.

TRBJ1-5	once	NA	13	TRBV19	TGTGCCAGTAGTATGGCGGGGCCTCAGCCCCAGCATTTT	CASSMAGPQPQHF
TRBJ2-7	NA	NA	13	TRBV15	TGTGCCACCAGCAGACAGGCATCCTACGAGCAGTACTTC	CATSRQASYEQYF
TRBJ1-2	NA	NA	15	TRBV6-5	TGTGCCAGCAGGATAGGAACAGGTGGGAACTATGGCTACACCTTC	CASRIGTGGNYGYTF
TRBJ1-2	NA	NA	13	TRBV28	TGTGCCAGCAGTCCCTTCATACAGGGACGCTACACCTTC	CASSPFIQGRYTF
TRBJ1-4	NA	NA	16	TRBV5-5	TGTGCCAGCAGCTTGGCGGGGGCAGGTCCTTATGAAAAACTGTTTTTT	CASSLAGAGPYEKLFF
TRBJ2-1	once	NA	16	TRBV28	TGTGCCAGCAGTCCCGCCGGGCGGGGCTCCTACAATGAGCAGTTCTTC	CASSPAGRGSYNEQFF
TRBJ1-2	NA	TRBD1	15	TRBV11-2	TGTGCCAGCAGCTTAGTAGCAGGGGGCGACTATGGCTACACCTTC	CASSLVAGGDYGYTF
TRBJ1-1	NA	NA	15	TRBV4-2	TGTGCCAGCAGCTTATCTACAGGGTGGGGCACTGAAGCTTTCTTT	CASSLSTGWGTEAFF
TRBJ1-1	NA	TRBD1	13	TRBV5-8	TGTGCCAGCAGGACAGGGGGGGACACTGAAGCTTTCTTT	CASRTGGDTEAFF
TRBJ2-7	NA	TRBD2	15	TRBV28	TGTGCCAGCAGTTCCTGGACTAGCGGGGGCTACGAGCAGTACTTC	CASSSWTSGGYEQYF
TRBJ2-1	NA	TRBD1	16	TRBV19	TGTGCCAGTACCTCAGACAGGGTCGGGGTCTACAATGAGCAGTTCTTC	CASTSDRVGVYNEQFF
TRBJ1-5	NA	TRBD1	13	TRBV19	TGTGCCAGTGAGGACAGGGTGAATCAGCCCCAGCATTTT	CASEDRVNQPQHF
TRBJ2-5	NA	TRBD2	17	TRBV13	TGTGCCAGCAGCTTAGGAAGACTAGCGGGAGGGCAAGAGACCCAGTACTTC	CASSLGRLAGGQETQYF
TRBJ1-5	NA	NA	16	TRBV5-8	TGTGCCAGCAGCTTGGCCCTCCCGACAGGCGTTAGGCCCCAGCATTTT	CASSLALPTGVRPQHF
TRBJ2-7	NA	NA	17	TRBV5-4	TGTGCCAGCAGCCTCTCTCCAGGCAGGCAGAGCTCCTACGAGCAGTACTTC	CASSLSPGRQSSYEQYF
TRBJ1-1	NA	NA	14	TRBV5-1	TGCGCCAGCACCGTGGGGGATCTGAACACTGAAGCTTTCTTT	CASTVGDLNTEAFF
TRBJ2-7	few	NA	11	TRBV20-1	TGCAGTGCCCCTGAGGGCTACGAGCAGTACTTC	CSAPEGYEQYF
TRBJ2-1	NA	TRBD2	15	TRBV27	TGTGCCAGCAGTTTCAGCGGGACTTCCTACAATGAGCAGTTCTTC	CASSFSGTSYNEQFF
TRBJ2-2	NA	NA	15	TRBV6-1	TGTGCCAGCAGTGAAGTGGACGGGAACACCGGGGAGCTGTTTTTT	CASSEVDGNTGELFF